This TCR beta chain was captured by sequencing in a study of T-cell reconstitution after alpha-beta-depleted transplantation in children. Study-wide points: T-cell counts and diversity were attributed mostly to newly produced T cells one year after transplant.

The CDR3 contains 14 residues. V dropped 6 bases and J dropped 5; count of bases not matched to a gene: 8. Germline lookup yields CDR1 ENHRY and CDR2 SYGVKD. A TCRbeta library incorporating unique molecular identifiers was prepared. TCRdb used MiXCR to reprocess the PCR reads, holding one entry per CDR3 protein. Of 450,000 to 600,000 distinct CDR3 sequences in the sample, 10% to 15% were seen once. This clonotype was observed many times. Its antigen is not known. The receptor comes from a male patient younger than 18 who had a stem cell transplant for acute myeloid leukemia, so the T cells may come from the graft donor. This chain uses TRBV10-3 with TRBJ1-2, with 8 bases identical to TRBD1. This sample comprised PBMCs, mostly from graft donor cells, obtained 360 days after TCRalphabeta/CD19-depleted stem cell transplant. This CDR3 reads CAISLDGQGYGYTF. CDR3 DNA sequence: TGTGCCATCAGCCTCGACGGACAGGGATATGGCTACACCTTC.